These 11 T cell receptor beta chains were all obtained from the same sample, sequenced in a study of human T cells and chemical hapten exposure (dated by TCRdb to the early 2020s). The method was RACE. Sequencing took place on a NextSeq 500. TCRdb reprocessed the public reads (quality trimming at Q25 with fastp, clone calling with MiXCR) and kept in-frame beta chains. Every entry covers one CDR3 protein and lists the most common genes and DNA from its rows. The sample yields 50,000 to 60,000 distinct CDR3 sequences; 9.5% to 15% were counted once. 2% to 2.5% of the sample comes from the top ten. Read against the paper, the sample's time point label means: patch test 3, about 24 weeks after DPC sensitization. According to the study, the label for this sample's treatment or condition signals: therapeutic diphenylcyclopropenone sensitization with weekly scalp DPC. Here the sequenced sample was whole blood, taken in connection with sensitization to the hapten diphenylcyclopropenone (DPC). These receptors were taken from a man between 25 and 39 years old with alopecia areata. Some clones in this sample may be carry-over from other donors' samples.

The chain employs TRBV11-3 and TRBJ1-1; 7 bases are a match to TRBD1. This CDR3 comprises 14 residues. V was pared by 5 bases and J by 6 bases, with 9 bases of the junction left unmatched. The germline V gene has CDR1 SGHNT and CDR2 YENEEA. Here the CDR3 reads CASSPHRGSAEAFF. The CDR3 DNA reads as TGTGCCAGCAGCCCCCACAGGGGCTCCGCTGAAGCTTTCTTT.

CDR3 coding DNA: TGCGCCAGCAGCCGCGACACGGCAAAACTGTTTTTT. Protein sequence: CASSRDTAKLFF. The chain combines TRBV4-3 with TRBJ1-4; no reliable D call. The CDR3 spans 12 residues. Trimming took off 4 bases at V and 10 bases at J, with 10 bases between the two ends. The germline V gene encodes CDR1 LGHNA and CDR2 YSLEER.

There are a few counts of this clonotype. This chain uses TRBV28 with TRBJ2-7; 7 nucleotides agree with TRBD2. The V gene's germline CDR1 is MDHEN and CDR2 SYDVKM. CDR3 length equals 12 residues. CDR3 loop: CASSFPDGGWAV. CDR3 coding DNA: TGTGCCAGCAGTTTCCCTGACGGGGGGTGGGCCGTC.

This clonotype was seen more than once but under ten times. The rearrangement uses TRBV7-6 and TRBJ2-7; 10 bases agree with TRBD2. Germline V CDR1 and CDR2: SGHVS, FNYEAQ. The V segment lost 4 bases and the J segment 3 bases; nucleotides outside the gene matches: 3. The CDR3 loop spans 14 amino acids. CDR3 nucleotide sequence: TGTGCCAGCAGCTCCCGGACTAGCGGCTACGAGCAGTACTTC. Protein product: CASSSRTSGYEQYF.

The chain links TRBV2 to TRBJ1-4, with a weak D call TRBD1 (6 bases). Deletions cut 4 bases from V and 6 bases from J, with 15 bases between. The CDR3 is 15 amino acids. The germline V gene has CDR1 SNHLY and CDR2 FYNNEI. CDR3 DNA sequence: TGTGCCAGCAGTGGGGACGGACAGAGCTATGAAAAACTGTTTTTT. Its translation: CASSGDGQSYEKLFF.

This clonotype was seen at least ten times. This chain links TRBV5-1 with TRBJ1-1; no definite D call. In germline, CDR1 is SGHRS, CDR2 YFSETQ. This CDR3 is 13 amino acids long. The germline V and J ends were trimmed by 4 bases and 1 base, with 8 bases remaining between them. In DNA form, the CDR3 reads TGCGCCAGCAGCAACAGCCAGAACACTGAAGCTTTCTTT. Its protein is CASSNSQNTEAFF.

This CDR3 reads CSALGQGSYNEQFF. CDR3 nucleotide sequence: TGCAGTGCTCTAGGACAGGGATCCTACAATGAGCAGTTCTTC. The V gene is TRBV20-1, the J gene TRBJ2-1; 8 positions agree with TRBD1. The CDR3 has 14 amino acids. Germline CDR1 DFQATT, CDR2 SNEGSKA (reference sequence). V was clipped by 5 bases and J by 1 base; unmatched bases: 4.

CDR3 DNA: TGTGCCAGCAGTTTATTAGCGGGGGGAAGTGCTACGCAGTATTTT. Translated: CASSLLAGGSATQYF. The gene calls are TRBV28 and TRBJ2-3; TRBD2 matches 10 bases. The germline V gene has CDR1 MDHEN and CDR2 SYDVKM. After removal of 1 base from V and 8 bases from J, the junction contained 6 bases not matched to a gene. This CDR3 region has 15 residues. Together with reference TRBV28 and TRBJ2-3, the CDR3 gives the full variable domain: DVKVTQSSRYLVKRTGEKVFLECVQDMDHENMFWYRQDPGLGLRLIYFSYDVKMKEKGDIPEGYSVSREKKERFSLILESASTNQTSMYLCASSLLAGGSATQYFGPGTRLTVL.

The sample holds a few counts of this clonotype. The V gene is TRBV29-1, the J gene TRBJ1-2; D unresolved. Trimming left V 3 bases short and J 4 bases short, with 12 bases between. The CDR3 totals 13 residues. Germline V gene sequence: CDR1 SQVTM, CDR2 ANQGSEA. CDR3 loop: CSVELGQPYGYTF. The CDR3 DNA follows: TGCAGCGTTGAGTTAGGTCAGCCCTATGGCTACACCTTC.

This clonotype was counted at least ten times. The V call is TRBV5-4, the J call TRBJ1-2, with 8 bases fitting TRBD1. The CDR3 has 13 residues. Germline lookup yields CDR1 SGHNT and CDR2 YYREEE (reference sequence). J gave up 8 bases and V 4 bases, and 7 bases lay outside the gene matches. The CDR3: CASSPGQGLGYTF. The CDR3, as DNA: TGTGCCAGCAGCCCCGGACAGGGTCTCGGCTACACCTTC.

This clonotype was seen repeatedly, ten times or more. The V call is TRBV19, the J call TRBJ1-5, with D maybe TRBD1 (6 bases). The CDR3 runs 15 residues. The V end lost 9 bases, the J end lost 7 bases, and 22 bases lay between the germline ends. Looked up from germline, CDR1 is LNHDA and CDR2 is SQIVND (reference sequence). This chain's CDR3 is CASGVWGAYRQPQHF. The CDR3 region has the DNA TGTGCCAGCGGAGTTTGGGGGGCTTACAGACAGCCCCAGCATTTT.